These 15 T cell receptor beta chains were sequenced from one sample in a study of cytomegalovirus exposure and HLA in healthy donors. PCR employed 60 Vbeta and 13 Jbeta primers. Some clones are missing from TCRdb's copy, which holds only in-frame ones; the method was immunoSEQ multiplex PCR. The data show about 270,000 clones, roughly two thirds seen once. The sequenced material came from PBMCs. The receptors derive from a female donor in good health and CMV-seronegative.

The chain uses TRBV7-8 and TRBJ1-1; D unclear. CDR1 is SGHVS and CDR2 is FQNEAQ in the germline V gene. This CDR3 is built from 12 residues. The V end was cut by 5 bases, the J end by 3 bases, with 7 bases between. CDR3 in DNA: TGTGCCAGCAGCCTTTCCGACACTGAAGCTTTCTTT. Its translation: CASSLSDTEAFF.

This sequence joins TRBV11-3 and TRBJ2-7, with a weak D call TRBD2 (6 bases). Trimming took off 3 bases at V and 6 bases at J, with 9 bases between the two ends. The CDR3 runs to 12 residues. Germline V gene lookup returns CDR1 SGHNT and CDR2 YENEEA. CDR3: CASSFYGGEQYF. DNA for the CDR3: TGTGCCAGCAGCTTCTACGGGGGCGAGCAGTACTTC. The variable domain in full, with the rest retrieved from reference TRBV11-3 and TRBJ2-7, is EAGVVQSPRYKIIEKKQPVAFWCNPISGHNTLYWYLQNLGQGPELLIRYENEEAVDDSQLPKDRFSAERLKGVDSTLKIQPAELGDSAVYLCASSFYGGEQYFGPGTRLTVT.

The CDR3 sequence: CASSVEGLAGSYEQYF. CDR3 in DNA: TGTGCCAGCAGCGTAGAGGGGCTTGCGGGGTCCTACGAGCAGTACTTC. This chain links TRBV9 with TRBJ2-5, with D perhaps matching TRBD2 (6 bases). The last part of the DNA fits TRBJ2-7 better; the J call may be wrong. This CDR3 region has 16 residues. Germline lookup yields CDR1 SGDLS and CDR2 YYNGEE.

This rearrangement joins TRBV18 to TRBJ1-3; D perhaps matches TRBD1 (6 bases). This CDR3 region has 17 residues. The V and J ends lost 3 bases and 0 bases respectively, with 15 bases between them. Germline loops: CDR1 KGHSH, CDR2 LQKENI. CDR3 region: CASSPPGGGLSGNTIYF. The CDR3 nucleotides read TGTGCCAGCTCACCTCCGGGGGGGGGCCTCTCTGGAAACACCATATATTTT.

The CDR3 loop reads CASTLQGNQPQHF. CDR3 bases: TGTGCCAGCACCTTACAGGGAAATCAGCCCCAGCATTTT. V usage is TRBV5-6 and J usage is TRBJ1-5, with D possibly matching TRBD1 (6 bases). Germline assignment: CDR1 SGHDT and CDR2 YYEEEE. Trimming removed 6 bases from V and 4 bases from J, with 11 bases in between. CDR3 length: 13 residues.

The gene calls are TRBV19 and TRBJ1-2; TRBD1 aligns across 7 bases. V lost 7 bases and J lost 7; bases outside the gene matches: 15. The length of the CDR3 is 15 residues. The germline gives CDR1 LNHDA, CDR2 SQIVND (reference sequence). The CDR3 protein is CASNPRQGPTAGYTF. Here the CDR3 DNA reads TGTGCCAGTAATCCCCGACAGGGCCCTACAGCTGGCTACACCTTC.

This sequence joins TRBV10-3 and TRBJ2-1; D might be TRBD2 (5 bases). From germline, CDR1 is ENHRY and CDR2 SYGVKD. The CDR3 is 14 residues long. Trimming pared 7 bases from V and 2 bases from J, leaving 12 bases between. The chain's CDR3 is CAITGVPAYNEQFF. In DNA form, the CDR3 reads TGTGCCATCACCGGGGTTCCCGCCTACAATGAGCAGTTCTTC.

Worth noting for this clone: The junction differs from germline at one of its ends, possibly a read error. This chain joins TRBV19 and TRBJ1-2; tentatively, D is TRBD1 (5 bases). The germline V gene has CDR1 LNHDA and CDR2 SQIVND (reference sequence). This CDR3 region has 14 residues. Here the CDR3 reads CASSIGGTNYGYTF. In DNA form, the CDR3 reads TGTGCCAGTAGTATAGGCGGGACTAATTATGGCTACACCTTC.

The V gene is TRBV2, the J gene TRBJ1-4, with 10 bases that match TRBD1. CDR1 is SNHLY and CDR2 is FYNNEI in the germline V gene. CDR3 length equals 15 residues. The junction had 9 bases not matched to a gene; V was cut back by 6 bases and J by 8 bases. DNA for the CDR3: TGTGCCAGCAGGCAGGACAGGGGGAGTGAAGAAAAACTGTTTTTT. Its protein is CASRQDRGSEEKLFF.

The table lists this clone with a few counts. The CDR3 spells CASSQEGQGNSPLHF. The CDR3 coding sequence is TGCGCCAGCAGCCAAGAGGGACAGGGAAATTCACCCCTCCACTTT. The chain is built from TRBV4-1 and TRBJ1-6; 9 bases line up with TRBD1. The CDR3 has 15 amino acids. Unmatched junction bases numbered 1, after V lost 0 bases and J lost 7 bases. Germline V lookup: CDR1 MGHRA, CDR2 YSYEKL.

This clone was counted only a few times. The rearrangement uses TRBV5-1 and TRBJ2-1; 8 nucleotides agree with TRBD2. CDR1 and CDR2 (germline): SGHRS, YFSETQ. The CDR3 extends over 17 amino acids. The trim removed 7 bases at V and 8 bases at J, leaving 20 bases unmatched. CDR3 residues: CASSIPFSGTAGDEQFF. The CDR3 bases are TGCGCCAGCTCAATCCCGTTTAGCGGGACGGCCGGCGATGAGCAGTTCTTC.

The chain is built from TRBV5-1 and TRBJ2-5; 9 nucleotides agree with TRBD1. The CDR3 spans 14 residues. Germline CDR1 is SGHRS and CDR2 is YFSETQ. The trim removed 4 bases at V and 4 bases at J, leaving 5 bases unmatched. CDR3 in amino acids: CASSRSTGGETQYF. The CDR3 DNA reads TGCGCCAGCAGCCGATCGACAGGGGGAGAGACCCAGTACTTC.

This chain uses TRBV5-6 with TRBJ2-4, with a weak D call TRBD1 (5 bases). Trimming stripped 1 base from V and 7 bases from J, with 9 bases between. The germline gives CDR1 SGHDT, CDR2 YYEEEE. There are 13 residues in the CDR3. The CDR3 spells CASSLTGANIQYF. DNA for the CDR3: TGTGCCAGCAGCTTGACTGGGGCGAACATTCAGTACTTC. The full variable domain, its missing parts supplied by reference TRBV5-6 and TRBJ2-4, is DAGVTQSPTHLIKTRGQQVTLRCSPKSGHDTVSWYQQALGQGPQFIFQYYEEEERQRGNFPDRFSGHQFPNYSSELNVNALLLGDSALYLCASSLTGANIQYFGAGTRLSVL.

With respect to this clone: Within the sample, other DNA sequences also encode this same CDR3. The chain has TRBV9 and TRBJ2-5, with 13 bases aligning to TRBD2. Germline V CDR1 and CDR2: SGDLS, YYNGEE. CDR3 length: 15 amino acids. V gave up 2 bases and J gave up 4 bases; unmatched junction bases: 2. Written as DNA, the CDR3 is TGTGCCAGCAGCGTCGGACTAGCGGGAGTAGAGACCCAGTACTTC. Its protein is CASSVGLAGVETQYF.

This clone occurred once. The DNA of the CDR3 is TGTGCCAGCAGTTTGGGCAAGACAGGACCTTGGGACACTGAAGCTTTCTTT. It translates to CASSLGKTGPWDTEAFF. This chain links TRBV27 with TRBJ1-1, with D tentatively TRBD1 (6 bases). CDR3 length: 17 amino acids. Germline assignment: CDR1 MNHEY and CDR2 SMNVEV (reference sequence). The V gene lost 3 bases and the J gene lost 3 bases, with 20 bases spanning the gap.